Each of the 26 T cell receptor beta chains below was sequenced from the same sample in a study of blood T cells in healthy people across ages (dated by TCRdb to between 2014 and 2017). The receptor library was made with 5' RACE. The instrument was an Illumina HiSeq 2500. A second PCR of about 6 to 12 cycles was run with a J-beta primer mix and a sample-barcoded 5' primer. TCRdb reprocessing: public reads trimmed at Q25 with fastp, clones called with MiXCR, in-frame beta chains kept. CDR3 protein sequences are deduplicated, and each keeps its most common genes and DNA. Recorded for this sample are more than 900,000 distinct CDR3 sequences; 20% to 25% of them occurred a single time. The biggest ten clones account for 0.75% of the sample. The same sample was also used in a study of T cells of mothers and their children.

The sample was blood. The source is a girl under 10 years old in good health.

The rearrangement joins TRBV29-1 to TRBJ2-1; TRBD1 is a possible D gene (6 bases). The CDR3 runs 14 residues. CDR1 is SQVTM, CDR2 ANQGSEA, per germline. Trimming removed 5 bases at V and 2 bases at J, with 13 bases between. Here the CDR3 DNA reads TGCAGCGTTAGTAACAGGGAACCCTACAATGAGCAGTTCTTC. This gives the protein CSVSNREPYNEQFF.

The table lists this clonotype with a few counts. J is TRBJ2-5 and V is TRBV12-5; 10 bases agree with TRBD2. The DNA end is a closer match to TRBJ2-1, so the J assignment may be wrong. The CDR3 sequence is 14 residues long. Germline V gene sequence: CDR1 LGHNT, CDR2 FRNRAP. CDR3 region: CASALLAGTGEQFF. Here the CDR3 DNA reads TGTGCTAGTGCCTTACTAGCGGGGACGGGTGAGCAGTTCTTC.

This clonotype turned up a few times. The chain has TRBV11-2 and TRBJ2-5; 10 nucleotides agree with TRBD1. CDR1 is SGHAT, CDR2 FQNNGV, per germline. The CDR3 runs 15 residues. J was trimmed by 3 bases and V by 5 bases; bases with no gene match: 6. CDR3 DNA sequence: TGTGCCAGCAGCACCGACGGGACAGGGGAAGAGACCCAGTACTTC. It translates to CASSTDGTGEETQYF.

This clonotype was seen a handful of times. This sequence joins TRBV20-1 and TRBJ2-1, with TRBD2 as a possible D gene (5 bases). CDR1 is DFQATT and CDR2 is SNEGSKA in the germline V gene (reference sequence). Between the trimmed V and J ends, which lost 3 bases and 2 bases, there was a span of 8 bases. The length of the CDR3 is 13 residues. CDR3: CSASGVPYNEQFF. The DNA for the CDR3 is TGCAGTGCTAGCGGGGTTCCCTACAATGAGCAGTTCTTC.

This clonotype was counted between two and nine times. The genes are TRBV5-1 and TRBJ1-5; tentative D call: TRBD1 (5 bases). V lost 0 bases to trimming and J lost 7 bases, with 17 bases between them. Germline values: CDR1 SGHRS, CDR2 YFSETQ. There are 16 residues in the CDR3. For the CDR3, the DNA is TGCGCCAGCAGCTTGGGAACCCAGGGATCTGGACAGCCCCAGCATTTT. It translates to CASSLGTQGSGQPQHF.

This sequence joins TRBV4-2 and TRBJ2-1; D call uncertain. The assigned J gene may be wrong: the sequence end matches TRBJ2-5 better. Germline V gene sequence: CDR1 LGHNA, CDR2 YNFKEQ. The CDR3 spans 15 residues. The CDR3 coding sequence is TGTGCCAGCAGCCAAGAGGGCCTGCGCGAAGAGACCCAGTACTTC. Its protein product is CASSQEGLREETQYF.

This clonotype occurred a few times. J is TRBJ1-2 and V is TRBV20-1; no firm D call. The germline V and J ends were trimmed by 3 bases and 4 bases, with 9 bases remaining between them. The germline gives CDR1 DFQATT, CDR2 SNEGSKA (reference sequence). The CDR3 totals 12 residues. The CDR3 sequence: CSASLLLYGYTF. CDR3 in DNA: TGCAGTGCTAGTCTTCTGCTCTATGGCTACACCTTC.

This clonotype has a single count. V gene TRBV20-1 combines with J gene TRBJ1-5, with a possible D match to TRBD1 (6 bases). There are 15 residues in the CDR3. Germline V lookup: CDR1 DFQATT, CDR2 SNEGSKA (reference sequence). V gave up 2 bases and J gave up 5 bases, with 16 bases separating them. Here the CDR3 DNA reads TGCAGTGCTAGAAAAGGGCACTGGGGGCATCAGCCCCAGCATTTT. This encodes CSARKGHWGHQPQHF.

Only one count was recorded for this clonotype. The chain combines TRBV15 with TRBJ1-4; perhaps TRBD1 as D (5 bases). Germline-derived CDR1 and CDR2 are LNHNV and YYDKDF (reference sequence). Trimming removed 1 base from V and 6 bases from J, with 6 bases in between. The CDR3 consists of 13 residues. CDR3 nucleotides: TGTGCCACCAGCAGAGGAGGGGATGAAAAACTGTTTTTT. It codes for CATSRGGDEKLFF. Full variable domain (outside the CDR3, taken from reference TRBV15 and TRBJ1-4): DAMVIQNPRYQVTQFGKPVTLSCSQTLNHNVMYWYQQKSSQAPKLLFHYYDKDFNNEADTPDNFQSRRPNTSFCFLDIRSPGLGDTAMYLCATSRGGDEKLFFGSGTQLSVL.

The chain has TRBV7-2 and TRBJ2-2; D gene ambiguous. V lost 5 bases and J 2 bases, leaving 9 bases between the germline ends. The CDR3 is 14 amino acids. The germline gives CDR1 SGHTA, CDR2 FQGNSA. This chain's CDR3 is CASSRPSNTGELFF. In DNA, the CDR3 is TGTGCCAGCAGCCGCCCCAGTAACACCGGGGAGCTGTTTTTT.

The CDR3 DNA is TGTGCCAGCAGCTTTTTAGGAGAACATGAGCAGTTCTTC. Translation gives CASSFLGEHEQFF. The J gene is TRBJ2-5, the V gene TRBV11-2; no clear D. Near its end, the DNA agrees better with TRBJ2-1, so the J call may be wrong. The CDR3 extends over 13 amino acids. Per germline, CDR1 SGHAT and CDR2 FQNNGV.

This rearrangement joins TRBV12-3 or TRBV12-4 to TRBJ2-7, with D perhaps matching TRBD1 or TRBD2 (5 bases each). This CDR3 has 12 residues. V dropped 6 bases and J dropped 5 bases, with 11 bases sitting between them. The CDR3, as DNA: TGTGCCAGCAGCAATCAGGGACACGAGCAGTACTTC. This codes for CASSNQGHEQYF.

This chain connects TRBV19 to TRBJ2-5, with no clear D. The germline gives CDR1 LNHDA, CDR2 SQIVND (reference sequence). The CDR3 spans 15 residues. V lost 4 bases and J lost 3, with 15 bases in between. CDR3 sequence reads: CASSSVIQPEETQYF. The CDR3 region has the DNA TGTGCCAGTAGTAGTGTGATCCAGCCCGAAGAGACCCAGTACTTC.

Of note for this clonotype: One end of the junction does not line up with germline, which may come from a read error. This chain joins TRBV27 and TRBJ1-1, with D hard to call. The V gene's germline CDR1 is MNHEY and CDR2 SMNVEV (reference sequence). The length of the CDR3 is 14 residues. CDR3 in DNA: TGTACCAGCAGTCCTTTTAGAGTGAACACTGAAGCTTTCTTT. Residues: CTSSPFRVNTEAFF.

The chain employs TRBV14 and TRBJ2-7, with 9 bases that match TRBD1. Looked up from germline, CDR1 is SGHDN and CDR2 is FVKESK. There are 15 residues in the CDR3. V was pared by 5 bases and J by 3 bases, with 8 bases of the junction left unmatched. The CDR3: CASSAQRDRDYEQYF. CDR3 nucleotides: TGTGCCAGCAGCGCGCAACGGGACAGGGACTACGAGCAGTACTTC.

The CDR3 reads CASSYGRDGLIMAQHF. In DNA, the CDR3 is TGTGCCAGCAGCTATGGTCGGGACGGGTTAATCATGGCCCAGCATTTT. The chain combines TRBV6-2 or TRBV6-3 with TRBJ1-5, with D perhaps TRBD1 (5 bases). V shed 6 bases and J shed 11 bases, with 26 bases lying between them. CDR1 MNHEY and CDR2 SVGEGT come from the germline V gene. The CDR3 has 16 amino acids.

This clonotype occurred a few times. The CDR3 here is CASSTGWAREQYF. DNA for the CDR3: TGTGCCAGCAGCACGGGCTGGGCAAGGGAGCAGTACTTC. The V and J genes are TRBV2 and TRBJ2-7; D uncertain. V lost 6 bases, J lost 7 bases, and 16 bases lay in between. The germline CDR1 and CDR2 sequences are SNHLY and FYNNEI. The CDR3 has 13 residues.

This clonotype has a handful of counts. The chain is built from TRBV12-3 or TRBV12-4 and TRBJ1-1; D gene uncertain. The V end was cut by 5 bases, the J end by 0 bases, with 10 bases between. This CDR3 has 14 residues. The CDR3 loop is CASSKPSLNTEAFF. Here the CDR3 DNA reads TGTGCCAGCAGTAAACCGAGTTTGAACACTGAAGCTTTCTTT.

In this sample, this clonotype turned up a few times. V and J are TRBV7-9 and TRBJ2-1; a weak D match, TRBD2 (5 bases). Germline V gene data show CDR1 as SEHNR and CDR2 as FQNEAQ (reference sequence). Trimming shortened V by 3 bases and J by 7 bases, and 10 bases separated the two germline ends. CDR3 size: 13 residues. The CDR3 loop is CASSFRGENEQFF. Written as DNA, the CDR3 is TGTGCCAGCAGCTTTCGGGGAGAAAATGAGCAGTTCTTC.

The rearrangement uses TRBV28 and TRBJ2-2; D remains ambiguous. The CDR3 sequence is 13 residues long. The germline gives CDR1 MDHEN, CDR2 SYDVKM. V was shortened by 6 bases and J by 6 bases, with 11 bases between the two germline ends. The CDR3 DNA follows: TGTGCCAGCAGCCGGTTAGGCTCCGGGGAGCTGTTTTTT. This translates into CASSRLGSGELFF.

This chain connects TRBV20-1 to TRBJ2-1; 8 nucleotides match TRBD1. The J call may be faulty, since TRBJ2-7 better matches the DNA end. CDR1 is DFQATT, CDR2 SNEGSKA, per germline (reference sequence). The CDR3 consists of 15 residues. The CDR3 spells CSASYGRGPPYEQYF. The CDR3 DNA is TGCAGTGCTAGTTACGGCAGGGGGCCTCCTTACGAGCAGTACTTC.

J is TRBJ1-1 and V is TRBV7-9; D is ambiguous. Germline CDR1 is SEHNR and CDR2 is FQNEAQ (reference sequence). Deletions cut 6 bases from V and 3 bases from J, with 14 bases between. The CDR3 is made up of 14 amino acids. The CDR3 here is CASREIGPDTEAFF. CDR3 nucleotide sequence: TGTGCCAGCAGAGAGATCGGACCGGACACTGAAGCTTTCTTT.

The chain recombines TRBV9 with TRBJ1-1; 7 positions match TRBD1. V was pared by 4 bases and J by 6 bases, with 12 bases of the junction left unmatched. In germline, CDR1 is SGDLS, CDR2 YYNGEE. The CDR3 extends over 15 amino acids. This CDR3 reads CASSPRGGQSSEAFF. The CDR3 DNA sequence: TGTGCCAGCAGCCCGAGGGGGGGACAGAGTTCTGAAGCTTTCTTT.

V and J are TRBV6-6 and TRBJ2-1; TRBD2 is a possible D gene (7 bases). CDR1 and CDR2 from the germline V gene are MNHNY and SVGAGI (reference sequence). The CDR3 extends over 14 amino acids. The V end was cut by 7 bases, the J end by 2 bases, with 12 bases between. The chain's CDR3 is CASMGGAPYNEQFF. CDR3 nucleotide sequence: TGTGCCAGCATGGGGGGGGCGCCCTACAATGAGCAGTTCTTC.

This clonotype appeared a few times. The chain joins TRBV18 to TRBJ2-5; D ambiguous. This CDR3 has 15 residues. Trimming removed 3 bases at V and 1 base at J, with 12 bases between. The germline gives CDR1 KGHSH, CDR2 LQKENI. CDR3 region: CASSPSLGIQETQYF. The CDR3 nucleotides read TGTGCCAGCTCACCGTCGTTGGGGATCCAAGAGACCCAGTACTTC.

This clonotype was detected only a few times. V usage is TRBV7-2 and J usage is TRBJ2-3; D is uncertain. V was shortened by 3 bases and J by 11 bases, with 9 bases between the two germline ends. Per germline, CDR1 SGHTA and CDR2 FQGNSA. The CDR3 has 11 residues. DNA of the CDR3: TGTGCCAGCAGCTTGGAATATTTGCAGTATTTT. The encoded protein is CASSLEYLQYF. The full variable domain, completed using reference TRBV7-2 and TRBJ2-3, is GAGVSQSPSNKVTEKGKDVELRCDPISGHTALYWYRQSLGQGLEFLIYFQGNSAPDKSGLPSDRFSAERTGGSVSTLTIQRTQQEDSAVYLCASSLEYLQYFGPGTRLTVL.